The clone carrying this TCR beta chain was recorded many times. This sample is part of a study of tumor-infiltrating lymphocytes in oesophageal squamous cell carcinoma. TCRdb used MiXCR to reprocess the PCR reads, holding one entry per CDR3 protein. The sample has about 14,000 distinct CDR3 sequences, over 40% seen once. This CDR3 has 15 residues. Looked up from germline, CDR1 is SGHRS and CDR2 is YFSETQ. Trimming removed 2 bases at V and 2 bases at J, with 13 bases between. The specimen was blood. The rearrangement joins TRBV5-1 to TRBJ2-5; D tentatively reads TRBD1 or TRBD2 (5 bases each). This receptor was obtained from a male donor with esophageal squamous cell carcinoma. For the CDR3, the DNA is TGCGCCAGCAGCTTAGGCGTGGGACGGCAAGAGACCCAGTACTTC. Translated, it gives CASSLGVGRQETQYF.